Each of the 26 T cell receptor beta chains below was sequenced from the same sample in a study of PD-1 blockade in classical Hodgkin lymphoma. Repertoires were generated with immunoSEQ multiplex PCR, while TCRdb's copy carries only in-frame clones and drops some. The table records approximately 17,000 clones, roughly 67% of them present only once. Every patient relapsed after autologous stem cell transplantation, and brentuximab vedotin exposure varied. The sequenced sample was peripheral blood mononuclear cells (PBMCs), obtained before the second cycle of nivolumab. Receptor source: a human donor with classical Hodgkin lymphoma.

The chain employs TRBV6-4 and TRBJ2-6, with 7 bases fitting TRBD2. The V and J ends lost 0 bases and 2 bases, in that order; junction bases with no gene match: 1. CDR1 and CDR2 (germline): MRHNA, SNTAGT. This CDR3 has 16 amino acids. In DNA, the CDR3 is TGTGCCAGCAGTGACTCGGGAGGGGCTGGGGCCAACGTCCTGACTTTC. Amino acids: CASSDSGGAGANVLTF.

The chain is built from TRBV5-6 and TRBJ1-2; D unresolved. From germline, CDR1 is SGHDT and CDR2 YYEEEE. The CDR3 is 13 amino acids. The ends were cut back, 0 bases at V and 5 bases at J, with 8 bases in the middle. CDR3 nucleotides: TGTGCCAGCAGCTTGGTGGCAGATTATGGCTACACCTTC. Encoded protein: CASSLVADYGYTF. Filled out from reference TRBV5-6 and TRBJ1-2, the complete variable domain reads DAGVTQSPTHLIKTRGQQVTLRCSPKSGHDTVSWYQQALGQGPQFIFQYYEEEERQRGNFPDRFSGHQFPNYSSELNVNALLLGDSALYLCASSLVADYGYTFGSGTRLTVV.

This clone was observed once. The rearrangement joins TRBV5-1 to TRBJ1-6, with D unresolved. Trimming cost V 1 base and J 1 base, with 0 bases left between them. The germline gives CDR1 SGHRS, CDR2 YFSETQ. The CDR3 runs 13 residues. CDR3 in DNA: TGCGCCAGCAGCTTGTCCTATAATTCACCCCTCCACTTT. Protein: CASSLSYNSPLHF.

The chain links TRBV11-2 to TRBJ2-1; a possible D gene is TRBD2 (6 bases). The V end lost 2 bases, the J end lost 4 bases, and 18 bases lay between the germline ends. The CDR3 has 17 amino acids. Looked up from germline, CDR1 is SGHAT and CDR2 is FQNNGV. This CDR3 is CASSLTGGGILYNEQFF. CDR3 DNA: TGTGCCAGCAGCTTAACCGGGGGTGGGATCCTTTACAATGAGCAGTTCTTC.

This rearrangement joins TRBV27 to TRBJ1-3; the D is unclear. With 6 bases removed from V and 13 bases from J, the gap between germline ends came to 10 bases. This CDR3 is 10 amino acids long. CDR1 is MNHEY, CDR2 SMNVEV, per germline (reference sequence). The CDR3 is CASRTLLIYF. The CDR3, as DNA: TGTGCCAGCAGGACCTTACTGATATATTTT.

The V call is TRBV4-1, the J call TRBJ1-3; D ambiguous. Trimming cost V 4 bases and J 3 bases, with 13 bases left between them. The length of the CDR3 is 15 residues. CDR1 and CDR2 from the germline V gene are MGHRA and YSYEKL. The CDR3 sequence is CASSPPLAGGNTIYF. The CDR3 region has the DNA TGCGCCAGCAGCCCTCCCCTCGCAGGTGGAAACACCATATATTTT.

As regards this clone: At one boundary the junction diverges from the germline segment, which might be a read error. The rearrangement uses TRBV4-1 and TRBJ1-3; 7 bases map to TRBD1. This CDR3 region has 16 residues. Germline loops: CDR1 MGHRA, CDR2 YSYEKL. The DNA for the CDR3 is TGCGCCAGCAGACAAGACGGGACAGCCCCTGGAAACACCATATATTTT. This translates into CASRQDGTAPGNTIYF.

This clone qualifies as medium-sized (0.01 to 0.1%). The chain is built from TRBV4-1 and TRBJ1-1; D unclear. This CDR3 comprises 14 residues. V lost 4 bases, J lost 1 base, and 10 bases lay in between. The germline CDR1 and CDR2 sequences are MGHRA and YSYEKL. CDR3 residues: CASSLSAANTEAFF. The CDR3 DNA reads TGCGCCAGCAGCCTCTCTGCGGCGAACACTGAAGCTTTCTTT.

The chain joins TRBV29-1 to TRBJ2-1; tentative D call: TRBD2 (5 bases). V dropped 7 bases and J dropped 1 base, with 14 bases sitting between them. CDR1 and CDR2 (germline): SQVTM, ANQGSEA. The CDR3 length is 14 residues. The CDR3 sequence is CSAPRGGSYNEQFF. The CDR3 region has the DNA TGCAGCGCCCCCCGTGGAGGTTCCTACAATGAGCAGTTCTTC.

CDR3 loop: CASSVGPVTYEQYF. The CDR3 DNA follows: TGTGCCAGCAGCGTAGGACCGGTCACCTACGAGCAGTACTTC. V usage is TRBV9 and J usage is TRBJ2-7; D not certain. The CDR3 runs 14 residues. V was pared by 0 bases and J by 2 bases, with 9 bases between. Germline values: CDR1 SGDLS, CDR2 YYNGEE.

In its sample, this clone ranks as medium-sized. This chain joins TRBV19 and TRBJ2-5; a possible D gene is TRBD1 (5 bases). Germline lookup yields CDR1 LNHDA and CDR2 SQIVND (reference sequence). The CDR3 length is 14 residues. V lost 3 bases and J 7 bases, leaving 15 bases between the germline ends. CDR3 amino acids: CASSIIDSSGTQYF. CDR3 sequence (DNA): TGTGCCAGTAGTATCATAGACAGTTCCGGGACCCAGTACTTC. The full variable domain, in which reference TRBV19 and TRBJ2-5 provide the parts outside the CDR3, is DGGITQSPKYLFRKEGQNVTLSCEQNLNHDAMYWYRQDPGQGLRLIYYSQIVNDFQKGDIAEGYSVSREKKESFPLTVTSAQKNPTAFYLCASSIIDSSGTQYFGPGTRLLVL.

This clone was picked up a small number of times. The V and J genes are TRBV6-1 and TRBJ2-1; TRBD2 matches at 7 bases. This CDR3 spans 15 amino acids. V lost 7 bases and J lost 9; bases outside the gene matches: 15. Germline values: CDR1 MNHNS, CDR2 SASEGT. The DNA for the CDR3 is TGTGCCAGCAAGGGAGGAGCGGGACTACCAGGTGAGCAGTTCTTC. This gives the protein CASKGGAGLPGEQFF.

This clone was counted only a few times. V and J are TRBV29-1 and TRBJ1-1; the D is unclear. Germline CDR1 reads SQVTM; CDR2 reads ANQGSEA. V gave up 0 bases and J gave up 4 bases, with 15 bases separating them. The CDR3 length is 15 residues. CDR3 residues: CSVEDSPFGGTEAFF. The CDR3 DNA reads TGCAGCGTTGAAGATTCCCCCTTCGGAGGCACTGAAGCTTTCTTT.

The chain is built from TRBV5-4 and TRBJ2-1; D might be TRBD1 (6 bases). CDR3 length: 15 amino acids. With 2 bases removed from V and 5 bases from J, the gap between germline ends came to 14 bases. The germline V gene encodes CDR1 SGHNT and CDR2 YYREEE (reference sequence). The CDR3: CASSFDPDSDNEQFF. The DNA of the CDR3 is TGTGCCAGCAGCTTCGACCCGGACAGTGACAATGAGCAGTTCTTC. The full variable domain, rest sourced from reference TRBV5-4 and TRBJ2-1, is ETGVTQSPTHLIKTRGQQVTLRCSSQSGHNTVSWYQQALGQGPQFIFQYYREEENGRGNFPPRFSGLQFPNYSSELNVNALELDDSALYLCASSFDPDSDNEQFFGPGTRLTVL.

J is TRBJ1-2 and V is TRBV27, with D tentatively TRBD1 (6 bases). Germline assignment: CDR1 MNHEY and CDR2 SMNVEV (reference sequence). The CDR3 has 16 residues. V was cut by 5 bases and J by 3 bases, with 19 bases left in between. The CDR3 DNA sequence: TGTGCCAGCAGTCCAAGGGGGGGACTGTCGCACTATGGCTACACCTTC. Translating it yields CASSPRGGLSHYGYTF.

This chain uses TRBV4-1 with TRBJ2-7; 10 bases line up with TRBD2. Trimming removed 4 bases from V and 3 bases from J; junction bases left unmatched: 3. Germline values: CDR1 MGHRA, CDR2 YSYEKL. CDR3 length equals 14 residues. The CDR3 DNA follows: TGCGCCAGCAGCCCAGGGACTAGCGTCTACGAGCAGTACTTC. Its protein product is CASSPGTSVYEQYF.

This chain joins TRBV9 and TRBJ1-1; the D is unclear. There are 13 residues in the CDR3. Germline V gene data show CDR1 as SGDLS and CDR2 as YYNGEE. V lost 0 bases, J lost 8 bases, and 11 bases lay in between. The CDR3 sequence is CASSVATRGEAFF. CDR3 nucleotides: TGTGCCAGCAGCGTAGCTACTCGGGGAGAAGCTTTCTTT.

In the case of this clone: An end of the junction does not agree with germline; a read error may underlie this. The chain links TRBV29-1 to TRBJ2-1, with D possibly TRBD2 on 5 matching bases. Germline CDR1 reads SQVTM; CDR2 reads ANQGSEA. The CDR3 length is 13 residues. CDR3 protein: CSFDSDWGNEQFF. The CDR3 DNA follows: TGCAGCTTTGACTCGGACTGGGGCAATGAGCAGTTCTTC.

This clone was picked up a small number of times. Here the CDR3 reads CASSLGSGWDEQYF. CDR3 DNA sequence: TGTGCCAGCAGCTTAGGTTCGGGGTGGGACGAGCAGTACTTC. This chain uses TRBV7-8 with TRBJ2-7; TRBD2 might be the D (5 bases). Looked up from germline, CDR1 is SGHVS and CDR2 is FQNEAQ. With 1 base removed from V and 5 bases from J, the gap between germline ends came to 12 bases. The CDR3 spans 14 residues.

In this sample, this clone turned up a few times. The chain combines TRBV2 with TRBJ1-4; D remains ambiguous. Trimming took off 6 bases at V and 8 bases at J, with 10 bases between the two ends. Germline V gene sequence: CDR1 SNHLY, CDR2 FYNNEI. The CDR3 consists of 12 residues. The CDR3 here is CASRGDGEKLFF. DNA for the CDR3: TGTGCCAGCAGGGGTGACGGGGAAAAACTGTTTTTT.

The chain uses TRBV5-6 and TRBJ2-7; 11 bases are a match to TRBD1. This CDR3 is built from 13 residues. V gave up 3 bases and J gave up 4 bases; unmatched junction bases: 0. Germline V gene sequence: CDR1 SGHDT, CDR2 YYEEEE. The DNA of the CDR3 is TGTGCCAGCAGCTGGGACAGGGGGTACGAGCAGTACTTC. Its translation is CASSWDRGYEQYF. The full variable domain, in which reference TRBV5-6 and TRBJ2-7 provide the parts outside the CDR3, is DAGVTQSPTHLIKTRGQQVTLRCSPKSGHDTVSWYQQALGQGPQFIFQYYEEEERQRGNFPDRFSGHQFPNYSSELNVNALLLGDSALYLCASSWDRGYEQYFGPGTRLTVT.

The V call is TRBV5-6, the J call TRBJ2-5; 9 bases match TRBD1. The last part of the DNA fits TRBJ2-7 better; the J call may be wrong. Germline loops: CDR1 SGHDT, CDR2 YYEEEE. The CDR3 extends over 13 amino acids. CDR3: CASSFGTGYEQYF. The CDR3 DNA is TGTGCCAGCAGCTTCGGGACAGGGTACGAGCAGTACTTC.

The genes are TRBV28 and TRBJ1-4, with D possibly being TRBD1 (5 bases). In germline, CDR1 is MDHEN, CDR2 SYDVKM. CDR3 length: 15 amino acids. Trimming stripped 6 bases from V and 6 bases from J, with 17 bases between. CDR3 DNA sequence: TGTGCCAGCAGCACACCTCTCGGGGGGTATGAAAAACTGTTTTTT. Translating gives CASSTPLGGYEKLFF.

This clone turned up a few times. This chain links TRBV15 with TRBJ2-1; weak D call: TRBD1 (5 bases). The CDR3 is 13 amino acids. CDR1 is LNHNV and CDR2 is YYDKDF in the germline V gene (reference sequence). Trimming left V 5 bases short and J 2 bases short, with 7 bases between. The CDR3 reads CATSATAYNEQFF. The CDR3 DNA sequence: TGTGCCACCAGCGCGACAGCCTACAATGAGCAGTTCTTC.

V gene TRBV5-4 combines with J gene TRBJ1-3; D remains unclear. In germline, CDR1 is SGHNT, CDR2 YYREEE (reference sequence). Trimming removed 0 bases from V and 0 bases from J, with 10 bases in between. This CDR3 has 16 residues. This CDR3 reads CASSLGPGRSGNTIYF. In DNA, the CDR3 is TGTGCCAGCAGCTTGGGCCCAGGCCGCTCTGGAAACACCATATATTTT.

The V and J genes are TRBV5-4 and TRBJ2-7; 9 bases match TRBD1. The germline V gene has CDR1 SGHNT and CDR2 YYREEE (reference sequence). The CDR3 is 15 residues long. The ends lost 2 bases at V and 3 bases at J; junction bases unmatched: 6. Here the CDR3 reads CASSFSTGQGYEQYF. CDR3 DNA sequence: TGTGCCAGCAGCTTTAGTACGGGACAGGGCTACGAGCAGTACTTC. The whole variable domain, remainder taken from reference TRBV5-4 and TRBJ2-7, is ETGVTQSPTHLIKTRGQQVTLRCSSQSGHNTVSWYQQALGQGPQFIFQYYREEENGRGNFPPRFSGLQFPNYSSELNVNALELDDSALYLCASSFSTGQGYEQYFGPGTRLTVT.